These 9 T cell receptor beta chains share one sample of origin, sequenced in a study of cytomegalovirus exposure and HLA in healthy donors. Sequencing was performed with immunoSEQ multiplex PCR; in TCRdb, only in-frame clones are kept and a portion is missing. The profile covers about 250,000 clones, with more than 85% appearing a single time and 12% taken by the ten largest. The sequencing input was PBMCs. These receptors were collected from a man younger than 30 in good health and CMV-seropositive.

With regard to this clone: A read error may produce the germline difference seen at one junction end. V usage is TRBV28 and J usage is TRBJ1-4; D gene ambiguous. Germline CDR1 reads MDHEN; CDR2 reads SYDVKM. This CDR3 has 12 residues. CDR3 DNA sequence: TGTGCCAGCAGTTTTGATTTAGGGCTACCGGTTTTT. This codes for CASSFDLGLPVF.

This chain joins TRBV6-6 and TRBJ2-7, with 12 bases fitting TRBD1. The junction had 3 bases not matched to a gene; V was cut back by 5 bases and J by 1 base. Germline V gives CDR1 MNHNY, CDR2 SVGAGI (reference sequence). The CDR3 is 15 residues long. This CDR3 reads CASSGTGGSSYEQYF. Here the CDR3 DNA reads TGTGCCAGCAGTGGGACAGGGGGCTCTTCCTACGAGCAGTACTTC.

The J gene is TRBJ2-1, the V gene TRBV27, with 8 bases matching TRBD1. The CDR3 spans 14 residues. Trimming at V came to 2 bases and at J to 6 bases, leaving 3 bases not matched to a gene. CDR1 and CDR2 (germline): MNHEY, SMNVEV (reference sequence). For the CDR3, the DNA is TGTGCCAGCAGTTTAGGACAGGGTTTCAATGAGCAGTTCTTC. Translating it yields CASSLGQGFNEQFF.

This clone was observed at least ten times. This chain links TRBV6-1 with TRBJ2-6, with D perhaps TRBD2 (6 bases). The CDR3 has 17 amino acids. Germline V gives CDR1 MNHNS, CDR2 SASEGT. Between the trimmed V and J ends, which lost 4 bases and 0 bases, there was a span of 13 bases. As DNA, the CDR3 is TGTGCCAGCAGTGTTGGGGACTCCAGCTCTGGGGCCAACGTCCTGACTTTC. It encodes CASSVGDSSSGANVLTF.

This clone has a handful of counts. This chain connects TRBV6-1 to TRBJ2-1; D ambiguous. CDR3 length equals 16 residues. V shed 2 bases and J shed 2 bases, with 13 bases lying between them. Germline assignment: CDR1 MNHNS and CDR2 SASEGT. The CDR3, as DNA: TGTGCCAGCAGTGAATGGGTCGCCTTGGCCTACAATGAGCAGTTCTTC. The encoded protein is CASSEWVALAYNEQFF.

The chain carries TRBV29-1 and TRBJ1-2, with TRBD1 as a possible D gene (6 bases). CDR1 SQVTM and CDR2 ANQGSEA come from the germline V gene. This CDR3 comprises 12 residues. In DNA form, the CDR3 reads TGCAACTGTGGGGGGGCAGACCATGGCTACACCTTC. Translation gives CNCGGADHGYTF.

The chain carries TRBV5-1 and TRBJ2-3; D ambiguous. Germline lookup yields CDR1 SGHRS and CDR2 YFSETQ. This CDR3 comprises 17 residues. Trimming took off 4 bases at V and 0 bases at J, with 18 bases between the two ends. The CDR3 DNA is TGCGCCAGCAGCCCCCTGGGGTCGGTTCTAAGCACAGATACGCAGTATTTT. Protein sequence: CASSPLGSVLSTDTQYF. The entire variable domain, with the rest obtained from reference TRBV5-1 and TRBJ2-3, is as follows: KAGVTQTPRYLIKTRGQQVTLSCSPISGHRSVSWYQQTPGQGLQFLFEYFSETQRNKGNFPGRFSGRQFSNSRSEMNVSTLELGDSALYLCASSPLGSVLSTDTQYFGPGTRLTVL.

V usage is TRBV4-3 and J usage is TRBJ2-1, with D perhaps being TRBD1 or TRBD2 (7 bases each). The CDR3 runs 18 residues. Germline CDR1 and CDR2: LGHNA and YSLEER. The V end was cut by 0 bases, the J end by 0 bases, with 15 bases between. The CDR3 DNA follows: TGCGCCAGCAGCCAAGACAGAGACAGGGAGGGCTCCTACAATGAGCAGTTCTTC. It encodes CASSQDRDREGSYNEQFF.

The chain links TRBV15 to TRBJ2-3, with D tentatively TRBD2 (5 bases). Germline V lookup: CDR1 LNHNV, CDR2 YYDKDF (reference sequence). The CDR3 is 16 residues long. V dropped 5 bases and J dropped 1 base, with 16 bases sitting between them. DNA of the CDR3: TGTGCCACCAGCTTGCTGGCGGGCCCTGGCACAGATACGCAGTATTTT. Translation gives CATSLLAGPGTDTQYF. Together with reference TRBV15 and TRBJ2-3, the CDR3 gives the full variable domain: DAMVIQNPRYQVTQFGKPVTLSCSQTLNHNVMYWYQQKSSQAPKLLFHYYDKDFNNEADTPDNFQSRRPNTSFCFLDIRSPGLGDTAMYLCATSLLAGPGTDTQYFGPGTRLTVL.